This T cell receptor beta chain stems from a study of shared clonotypes between healthy human individuals. The CDR3 is made up of 14 amino acids. The trim removed 5 bases at V and 6 bases at J, leaving 7 bases unmatched. Germline-derived CDR1 and CDR2 are SGHAT and FQNNGV. Method: immunoSEQ multiplex PCR; TCRdb's copy keeps in-frame clones and lacks some. This repertoire shows 2 million to 2.5 million clones, more than 85% found once; its top ten account for around 0.4%. The receptor's source is a man aged 18 to 29 in good health. Some clones in this sample may be carry-over from other donors' samples. The gene calls are TRBV11-2 and TRBJ2-7; the match to TRBD1 covers 10 bases. Material for sequencing was naive CD4+ T cells from PBMCs. Stated subset: CD45RA+ positively selected. The CDR3 nucleotides read TGTGCCAGCAGCCCCCGGGACAGGGGAGGCGAGCAGTACTTC. Translation: CASSPRDRGGEQYF.